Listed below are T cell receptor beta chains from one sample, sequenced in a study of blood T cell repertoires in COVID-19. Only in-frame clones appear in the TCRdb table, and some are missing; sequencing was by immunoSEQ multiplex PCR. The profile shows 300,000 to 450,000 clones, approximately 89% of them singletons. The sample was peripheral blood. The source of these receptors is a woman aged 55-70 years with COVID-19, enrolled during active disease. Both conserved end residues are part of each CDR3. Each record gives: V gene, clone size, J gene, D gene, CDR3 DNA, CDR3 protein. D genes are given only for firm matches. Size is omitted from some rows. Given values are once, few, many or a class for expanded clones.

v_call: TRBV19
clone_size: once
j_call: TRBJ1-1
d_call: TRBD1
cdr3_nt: TGTGCCAGCCGGGACAGAAACACTGAAGCTTTCTTT
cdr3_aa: CASRDRNTEAFF

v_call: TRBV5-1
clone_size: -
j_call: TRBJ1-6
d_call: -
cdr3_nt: TGCGCCAGCAGCTTGGGGACAGTCCCGTTCCTGTATAATTCACCCCTCCACTTT
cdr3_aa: CASSLGTVPFLYNSPLHF

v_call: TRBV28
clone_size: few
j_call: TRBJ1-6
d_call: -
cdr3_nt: TGTGCCAGCAGCCTACCAAGAGGGCCCCTCCACTTT
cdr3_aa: CASSLPRGPLHF

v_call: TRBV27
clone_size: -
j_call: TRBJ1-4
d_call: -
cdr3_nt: TGTGCCAGCAGTCCCCACAGTAATGAAAAACTGTTTTTT
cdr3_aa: CASSPHSNEKLFF

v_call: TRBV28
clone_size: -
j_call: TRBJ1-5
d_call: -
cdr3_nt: TGTGCCAGCACCGAGGGTCTCGGTTTTCAGCCCCAGCATTTT
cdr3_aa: CASTEGLGFQPQHF

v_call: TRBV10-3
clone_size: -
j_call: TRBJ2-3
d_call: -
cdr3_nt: TGTGCCATCAGTGGAGGCGCAACAGATACGCAGTATTTT
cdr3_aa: CAISGGATDTQYF

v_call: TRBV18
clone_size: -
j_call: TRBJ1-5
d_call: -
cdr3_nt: TGTGCCAGCTCACCAGGAGGGGTCTCGGGCAATCAGCCCCAGCATTTT
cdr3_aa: CASSPGGVSGNQPQHF

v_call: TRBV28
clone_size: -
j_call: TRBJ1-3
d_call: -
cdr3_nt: TGTGCCAGCAACACTCATGGGGGGGGCTCTGGAAACACCATATATTTT
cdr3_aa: CASNTHGGGSGNTIYF

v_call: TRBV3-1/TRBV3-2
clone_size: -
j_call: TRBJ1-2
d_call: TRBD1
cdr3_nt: TGTGCCAGCAGCCAATGGGACAGGGGAGGCTACACCTTC
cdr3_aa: CASSQWDRGGYTF

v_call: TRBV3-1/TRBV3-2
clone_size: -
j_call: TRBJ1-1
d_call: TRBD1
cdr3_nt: TGTGCCAGCAGCCAGGGACAGGGGTGGACTGAAGCTTTCTTT
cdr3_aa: CASSQGQGWTEAFF

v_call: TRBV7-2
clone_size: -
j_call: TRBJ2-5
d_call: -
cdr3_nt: TGTGCCAGCAGCTTAGGTGGCGGCCGGGAGACCCAGTACTTC
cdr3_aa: CASSLGGGRETQYF

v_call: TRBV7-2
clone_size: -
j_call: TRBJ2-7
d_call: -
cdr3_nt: TGTGCCAGCAGCACGCGGGCTTTTTACGAGCAGTACTTC
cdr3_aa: CASSTRAFYEQYF

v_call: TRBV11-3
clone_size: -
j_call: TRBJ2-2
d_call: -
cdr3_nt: TGTGCCAGCAGCTTAGACCCGGCCGGGGAGCTGTTTTTT
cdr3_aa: CASSLDPAGELFF

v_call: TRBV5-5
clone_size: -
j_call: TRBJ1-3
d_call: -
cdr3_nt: TGTGCCAGCAGCAGATATGGGACATTTTCTGGAAACACCATATATTTT
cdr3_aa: CASSRYGTFSGNTIYF

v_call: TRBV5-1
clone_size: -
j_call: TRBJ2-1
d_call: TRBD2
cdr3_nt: TGCGCCAGCAGCTGGGGGACTAGCTACAGCTCCTACAATGAGCAGTTCTTC
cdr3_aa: CASSWGTSYSSYNEQFF

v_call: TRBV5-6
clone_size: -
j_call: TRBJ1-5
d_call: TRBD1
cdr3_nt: TGTGCCAGCAGCTTGTGGGGGACAGGCCCATATCAGCCCCAGCATTTT
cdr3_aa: CASSLWGTGPYQPQHF

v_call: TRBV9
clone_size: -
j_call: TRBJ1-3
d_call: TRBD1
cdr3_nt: TGTGCCAGCAGCGGACACAGGGGACCAAACACCATATATTTT
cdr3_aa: CASSGHRGPNTIYF

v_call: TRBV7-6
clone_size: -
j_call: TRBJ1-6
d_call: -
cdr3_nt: TGTGCCAGCACCAAATCCCCCCCGGGAGGGAACTCCTATAATTCACCCCTCCACTTT
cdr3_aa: CASTKSPPGGNSYNSPLHF

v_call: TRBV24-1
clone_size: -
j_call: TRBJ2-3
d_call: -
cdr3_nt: TGTGCCACCAGTGACTCCAGGGTACAGGCAGATACGCAGTATTTT
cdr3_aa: CATSDSRVQADTQYF

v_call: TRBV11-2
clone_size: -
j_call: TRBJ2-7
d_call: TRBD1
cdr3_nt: TGTGCCAGCAGCTTAGCTGGACAGGGCTACGAGCAGTACTTC
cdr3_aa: CASSLAGQGYEQYF

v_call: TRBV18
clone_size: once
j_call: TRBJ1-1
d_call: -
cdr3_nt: TGTGCCAGCTCACCTTCAGGGTTGAACACTGAAGCTTTCTTT
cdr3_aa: CASSPSGLNTEAFF

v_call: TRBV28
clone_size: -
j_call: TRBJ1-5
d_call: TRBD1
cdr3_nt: TGTGCCAGTCGGGGACAGAGGCAGCCCCAGCATTTT
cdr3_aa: CASRGQRQPQHF

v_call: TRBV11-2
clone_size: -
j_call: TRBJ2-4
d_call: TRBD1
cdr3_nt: TGTGCCAGCAGCTTGGGACAGTTTTGGACGGCACTAGCCAAAAACATTCAGTACTTC
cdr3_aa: CASSLGQFWTALAKNIQYF

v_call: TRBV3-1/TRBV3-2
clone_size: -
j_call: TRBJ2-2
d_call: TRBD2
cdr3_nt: TGTGCCAGCAGCCCATGGACTAGCGCGAACACCGGGGAGCTGTTTTTT
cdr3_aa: CASSPWTSANTGELFF

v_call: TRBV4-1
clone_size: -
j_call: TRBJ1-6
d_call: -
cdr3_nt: TGCGCCAGCAGCCAAGATCGAGGGGGTCGGGATGATTCACCCCTCCACTTT
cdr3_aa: CASSQDRGGRDDSPLHF

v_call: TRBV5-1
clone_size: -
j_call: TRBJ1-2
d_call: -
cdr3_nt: TGCGCCAGCAGCGCGGGCCCCCCGGGCCTCTATGGCTACACCTTC
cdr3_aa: CASSAGPPGLYGYTF

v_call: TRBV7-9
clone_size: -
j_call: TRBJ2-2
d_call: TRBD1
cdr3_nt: TGTGCCAGCAGCCGGGGACAGGGGGTTCGATTCGCCGGGGAGCTGTTTTTT
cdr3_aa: CASSRGQGVRFAGELFF

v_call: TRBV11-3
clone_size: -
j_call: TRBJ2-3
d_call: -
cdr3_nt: TGTGCCAGCAGCTTAGGAGTAAAAGATACGCAGTATTTT
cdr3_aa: CASSLGVKDTQYF

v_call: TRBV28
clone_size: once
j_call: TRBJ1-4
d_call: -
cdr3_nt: TGTGCCAGCAGTTTATTGAACGCGGGTAGTGAGGCTAATGAAAAACTGTTTTTT
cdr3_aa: CASSLLNAGSEANEKLFF

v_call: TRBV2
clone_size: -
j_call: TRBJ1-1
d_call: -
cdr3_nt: TGTGCCAGCAGCGCTACAGGGAGAGGGACTGAAGCTTTCTTT
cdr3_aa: CASSATGRGTEAFF

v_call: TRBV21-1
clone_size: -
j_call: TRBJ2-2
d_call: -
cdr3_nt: TGTGCCAGCAGCAAAGGTAGCTCCCCCATTGGGGAGCTGTTTTTT
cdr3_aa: CASSKGSSPIGELFF

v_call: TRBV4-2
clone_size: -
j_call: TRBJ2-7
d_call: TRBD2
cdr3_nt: TGTGCCAGCAGCCAAGGGACGGGACTAGCGGGGGGTAGTTGGGAGCAGTACTTC
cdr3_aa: CASSQGTGLAGGSWEQYF

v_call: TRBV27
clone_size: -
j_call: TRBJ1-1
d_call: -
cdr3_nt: TGTGCCAGCAGTTTGCGGCAGCCGAACACTGAAGCTTTCTTT
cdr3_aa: CASSLRQPNTEAFF

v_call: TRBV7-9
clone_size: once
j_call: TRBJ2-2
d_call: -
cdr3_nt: TGTGCCAGCAGCTTTAGAGAGGAGTACACCGGGGAGCTGTTTTTT
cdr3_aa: CASSFREEYTGELFF

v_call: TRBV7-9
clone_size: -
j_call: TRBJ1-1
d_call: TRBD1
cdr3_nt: TGTGCCAGCAGCGTCACAGGGGCGGGGATGAACACTGAAGCTTTCTTT
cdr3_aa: CASSVTGAGMNTEAFF

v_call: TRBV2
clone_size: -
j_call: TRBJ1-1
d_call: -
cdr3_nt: TGTGCCAGCAGTAATCTCCCCACGGCTGAAGCTTTCTTT
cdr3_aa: CASSNLPTAEAFF

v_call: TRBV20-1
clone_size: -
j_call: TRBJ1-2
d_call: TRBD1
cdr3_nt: TGCAGTGCTAGTTTGGCAGGGGGACACTATGGCTACACCTTC
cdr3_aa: CSASLAGGHYGYTF

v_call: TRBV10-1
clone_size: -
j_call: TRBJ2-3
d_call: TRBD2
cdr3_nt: TGCGCCAGCAGTCGCGGGGGGAGCACAGATACGCAGTATTTT
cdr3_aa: CASSRGGSTDTQYF

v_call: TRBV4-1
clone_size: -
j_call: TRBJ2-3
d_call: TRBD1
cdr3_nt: TGCGCCAGCAGCCAAGAACCCGGACAGGGCTTCACAGATACGCAGTATTTT
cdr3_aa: CASSQEPGQGFTDTQYF

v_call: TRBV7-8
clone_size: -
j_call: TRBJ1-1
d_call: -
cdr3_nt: TGTGCCAGCAGCCAACGGGAATGGAACACTGAAGCTTTCTTT
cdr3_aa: CASSQREWNTEAFF

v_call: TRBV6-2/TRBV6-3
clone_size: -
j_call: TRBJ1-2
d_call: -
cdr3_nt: TGTGCCAGCAGTTACAACGGGGAATATGGCTACACCTTC
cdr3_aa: CASSYNGEYGYTF